This T cell receptor beta chain was identified in a study of T-cell memory formation after mild COVID-19. Unmatched junction bases numbered 3, after V lost 1 base and J lost 4 bases. The germline gives CDR1 ENHRY, CDR2 SYGVKD. This CDR3 has 14 residues. Study results and limitations: Later expanders leaned CD4+, whereas day 15 to 85 contracting clones were balanced CD4/CD8. Pre-infection memory already had some responding clones, implying cross-reactive memory joined. Clones that contracted clustered mainly in CM and EM if CD4+ and in EMRA if CD8+.

From 5'RACE with constant-segment primers came TCR alpha and TCR beta cDNA libraries that carried sample barcodes and UMIs. One entry per CDR3 protein results from TCRdb running MiXCR on the 5' RACE reads. Of roughly 600,000 distinct CDR3 sequences in the sample, about a sixth were seen once. This clonotype was counted a few times. Its antigen is unidentified. The sequencing input was PBMCs or a T cell subset sorted from them (not recorded which). The receptor comes from an adult woman who had mild COVID-19 (a few samples of this study predate the infection). Cell type and time point are not known. The J gene is TRBJ1-1, the V gene TRBV10-3; TRBD1 aligns across 7 bases. CDR3 region: CAISEWQGGTEAFF. CDR3 coding DNA: TGTGCCATCAGTGAGTGGCAGGGGGGCACTGAAGCTTTCTTT.